The 14 T cell receptor beta chains in this list originate from one sample, sequenced in a study of post-analysis software for immune sequencing data. These receptors are not linked to any known antigen. Study outcomes and limitations: When patients were compared with controls, about five TRBV segments were more frequent, TRBV5-6, TRBV5-1 and TRBV20-1 among them.

Unique molecular identifiers featured in each of the TCR beta cDNA libraries. Using its own MiXCR run on the PCR reads, TCRdb lists one record per CDR3 protein. The sample gives fewer than 700,000 distinct CDR3 sequences, about 40% of which show up once; 1.5% to 2% is in the top ten. The sample was blood. These receptor sequences come from a girl aged 10-17 years with multiple sclerosis.

V is TRBV11-2 and J is TRBJ2-7; 13 nucleotides line up with TRBD2. This CDR3 has 16 residues. After removal of 6 bases from V and 4 bases from J, the junction contained 9 bases not matched to a gene. Germline CDR1 is SGHAT and CDR2 is FQNNGV. CDR3 in DNA: TGTGCCAGCAGGGGACCGGGGACTAGCGGGAAATACGAGCAGTACTTC. The encoded protein is CASRGPGTSGKYEQYF.

This sequence joins TRBV7-2 and TRBJ2-1; D is ambiguous. The CDR3 is made up of 14 amino acids. CDR1 and CDR2 (germline): SGHTA, FQGNSA. Trimming pared 5 bases from V and 3 bases from J, leaving 11 bases between. Written as DNA, the CDR3 is TGTGCCAGCAGCCCCTCGTGGAGCTACAATGAGCAGTTCTTC. Translating it yields CASSPSWSYNEQFF.

This clonotype was counted only a few times. This rearrangement joins TRBV29-1 to TRBJ2-5; 11 nucleotides agree with TRBD2. The CDR3 covers 14 residues. Germline V CDR1 and CDR2: SQVTM, ANQGSEA. The junction had 7 bases not matched to a gene; V was cut back by 5 bases and J by 5 bases. CDR3 amino acids: CSVRNSGRGETQYF. The CDR3 DNA reads TGCAGCGTTCGGAATAGCGGGAGGGGGGAGACCCAGTACTTC.

The genes are TRBV2 and TRBJ1-4; weak D call: TRBD1 (5 bases). In germline, CDR1 is SNHLY, CDR2 FYNNEI. This CDR3 spans 13 amino acids. Deletions cut 8 bases from V and 8 bases from J, with 15 bases between. In nucleotides, the CDR3 is TGTGCCAGCCCGACGCTCCCAGGGGAAAAACTGTTTTTT. The encoded protein is CASPTLPGEKLFF.

This clonotype was detected ten times or more. The chain has TRBV12-3 or TRBV12-4 and TRBJ2-6, with TRBD1 matching over 9 bases. The J segment lost 0 bases and the V segment lost 10 bases, leaving 10 bases of the junction unmatched. This CDR3 spans 17 amino acids. Written as DNA, the CDR3 is TGTGCCACCACGACAGGGGGGGCTCTCTCTGGGGCCAACGTCCTGACTTTC. Translation gives CATTTGGALSGANVLTF.

V usage is TRBV12-3 or TRBV12-4 and J usage is TRBJ2-1, with a weak D call TRBD2 (5 bases). This CDR3 is built from 17 residues. The ends were cut back, 5 bases at V and 8 bases at J, with 25 bases in the middle. The CDR3 sequence: CASSPVSGAVRWYEQFF. The CDR3, as DNA: TGTGCCAGCAGTCCAGTCAGCGGAGCCGTAAGATGGTATGAGCAGTTCTTC.

V is TRBV27 and J is TRBJ1-2; no definite D call. The V gene lost 0 bases and the J gene lost 0 bases, with 8 bases spanning the gap. There are 15 residues in the CDR3. Germline loops: CDR1 MNHEY, CDR2 SMNVEV (reference sequence). In DNA, the CDR3 is TGTGCCAGCAGTTTATCCCCAGCAGCTAACTATGGCTACACCTTC. Protein product: CASSLSPAANYGYTF.

The V call is TRBV20-1, the J call TRBJ2-7; either TRBD1 or TRBD2 may supply D (7 bases each). The CDR3 is 14 residues long. Germline V gene sequence: CDR1 DFQATT, CDR2 SNEGSKA (reference sequence). V was trimmed by 4 bases and J by 0 bases, leaving 13 bases between them. CDR3 protein: CSAKGRGPSYEQYF. CDR3 sequence (DNA): TGCAGTGCTAAAGGGAGGGGGCCCTCCTACGAGCAGTACTTC.

This clonotype turned up a few times. The V call is TRBV7-3, the J call TRBJ2-5; TRBD2 matches 8 bases. This CDR3 is built from 13 residues. The germline gives CDR1 SGHTA, CDR2 FQGTGA. Trimming at V came to 1 base and at J to 12 bases, leaving 7 bases not matched to a gene. This CDR3 is CASSLMGLGEKYF. In DNA form, the CDR3 reads TGTGCCAGCAGCTTAATGGGACTAGGGGAGAAGTACTTC.

The chain has TRBV20-1 and TRBJ2-2, with D tentatively TRBD2 (6 bases). The CDR3 covers 16 residues. V shed 1 base and J shed 0 bases, with 12 bases lying between them. Germline loops: CDR1 DFQATT, CDR2 SNEGSKA (reference sequence). CDR3 amino acids: CSARAGTRPNTGELFF. The CDR3 region has the DNA TGCAGTGCTAGAGCGGGGACTCGCCCGAACACCGGGGAGCTGTTTTTT.

The rearrangement uses TRBV5-1 and TRBJ2-1; D may be TRBD1 or TRBD2 (5 bases each). Trimming took off 3 bases at V and 6 bases at J, with 10 bases between the two ends. The germline V gene encodes CDR1 SGHRS and CDR2 YFSETQ. This CDR3 is built from 13 residues. The CDR3 sequence: CASSWGRSNEQFF. The CDR3 nucleotides are TGCGCCAGCAGCTGGGGACGGAGCAATGAGCAGTTCTTC.

The V gene is TRBV14, the J gene TRBJ1-6; no firm D call. The germline V gene has CDR1 SGHDN and CDR2 FVKESK. Deletions cut 0 bases from V and 10 bases from J, with 7 bases between. CDR3 length: 13 residues. The CDR3 region has the DNA TGTGCCAGCAGCCAAGATCTGGGATCACCCCTCCACTTT. As protein: CASSQDLGSPLHF.

This clonotype was counted between two and nine times. This chain uses TRBV6-5 with TRBJ1-2; D uncertain. Germline lookup yields CDR1 MNHEY and CDR2 SVGAGI. Trimming removed 7 bases from V and 0 bases from J, with 12 bases in between. The CDR3 length is 14 residues. As DNA, the CDR3 is TGTGCCAGCAAACCAGCCTTCTCTAACTATGGCTACACCTTC. This gives the protein CASKPAFSNYGYTF.

The chain has TRBV12-3 or TRBV12-4 and TRBJ1-1, with 8 bases aligning to TRBD1. The CDR3 extends over 14 amino acids. V was pared by 7 bases and J by 5 bases, with 9 bases of the junction left unmatched. CDR3 bases: TGTGCCAGCACTCTCGGACAGGGCGGGACTGAAGCTTTCTTT. Its protein is CASTLGQGGTEAFF.